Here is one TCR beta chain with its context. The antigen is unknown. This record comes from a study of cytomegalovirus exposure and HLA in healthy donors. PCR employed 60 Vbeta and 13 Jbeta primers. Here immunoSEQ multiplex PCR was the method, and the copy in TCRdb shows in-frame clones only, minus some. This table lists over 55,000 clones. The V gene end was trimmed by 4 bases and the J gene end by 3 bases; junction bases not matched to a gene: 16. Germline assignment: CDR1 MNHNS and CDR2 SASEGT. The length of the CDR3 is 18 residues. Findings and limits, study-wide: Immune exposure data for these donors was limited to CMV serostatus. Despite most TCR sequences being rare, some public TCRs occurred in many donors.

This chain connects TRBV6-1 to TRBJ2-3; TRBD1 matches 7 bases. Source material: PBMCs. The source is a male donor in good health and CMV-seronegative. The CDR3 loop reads CASSALAFGTVKTDTQYF. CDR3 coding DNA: TGTGCCAGCAGTGCCTTAGCTTTCGGGACAGTCAAGACAGATACGCAGTATTTT.